This T cell receptor (beta chain) derives from a study of T-cell reconstitution after alpha-beta-depleted transplantation in children. Regarding the study as a whole: At day 60, the high TCRbeta diversity found in some patients originated from recipient T cells and thymic progenitors that had survived. As was reported, about two months after transplant, alpha-beta T cells came from several hundred expanded graft clones. One year post-transplant, T-cell counts and diversity were largely derived from T cells produced anew.

Preparation of the TCRbeta library involved a method that used unique molecular identifiers. One entry per CDR3 protein, called by TCRdb with MiXCR from the PCR reads. The data contain hundreds of thousands of distinct CDR3 sequences, more than 20% of them seen just once; the ten biggest clones take up 13% to 15%. This clonotype was detected a few times. Its antigen is unidentified. Sequencing was performed on PBMCs, mostly from graft donor cells, taken 360 days after TCRalphabeta/CD19-depleted stem cell transplant. This receptor was taken from a boy under two years old who had a stem cell transplant for acute myeloid leukemia, so the T cells may come from the graft donor.

The CDR3 coding sequence is TGTGCCATCAGTGACCTCGGGAACACTGAAGCTTTCTTT. Protein product: CAISDLGNTEAFF. V and J are TRBV10-3 and TRBJ1-1; the D is unclear. V lost 3 bases, J lost 1 base, and 6 bases lay in between. The CDR3 sequence is 13 residues long. Germline V gives CDR1 ENHRY, CDR2 SYGVKD.